These T cell receptor beta chains were read from a single sample in a study of blood T cell repertoires in COVID-19. The method was immunoSEQ multiplex PCR; TCRdb's version includes in-frame clones alone and lacks a portion of them. The table records fewer than 65,000 clones, around three quarters of them present only once. Source material: peripheral blood. The receptors were gathered from a man between 70 and 80 years old with acute or convalescent COVID-19. CDR3s include the opening cysteine and the closing phenylalanine or tryptophan. Each record gives: V gene, J gene, CDR3 protein.

TRBV7-2	TRBJ2-3	CASSFMGGGGTDTQYF
TRBV11-3	TRBJ2-4	CASSPSTGGWNIQYF
TRBV27	TRBJ1-1	CASSPRWGGTEAFF
TRBV11-3	TRBJ2-2	CASSPVGPSGYNGELFF
TRBV10-1	TRBJ1-1	CASSDIMNTEAFF
TRBV7-9	TRBJ1-1	CASSSGDREAFF
TRBV7-9	TRBJ2-2	CASSLGGSRGTGELFF
TRBV30	TRBJ1-2	CAWSTGTFGYTF
TRBV29-1	TRBJ2-7	CSVEGQNSYEQYF
TRBV6-5	TRBJ2-7	CASRTGAWEQYF
TRBV4-1	TRBJ2-7	CASSQSRTGDSYEQYF
TRBV25-1	TRBJ1-4	CASSEYGTTGSEKLFF
TRBV4-3	TRBJ1-1	CASSVAGPNTEAFF
TRBV2	TRBJ2-3	CASSEFGWEEFITDTQYF
TRBV29-1	TRBJ2-7	CSVAVTRGGSYEQYF
TRBV19	TRBJ2-7	CASSGSYEQYF
TRBV7-3	TRBJ1-1	CASRQGRNTEAFF
TRBV5-5	TRBJ2-3	CASSPRAGETQYF
TRBV29-1	TRBJ2-7	CSVEESYEQYF
TRBV5-1	TRBJ1-2	CASSETGRDGYTF
TRBV28	TRBJ1-2	CASSRAQGVSYGYTF
TRBV27	TRBJ2-5	CASSPLFPYQETQYF
TRBV11-3	TRBJ2-7	CASSSTYEQYF
TRBV2	TRBJ2-2	CASKGGQGISGELFF
TRBV7-6	TRBJ2-7	CASSSSLAGGAYEQYF
TRBV19	TRBJ2-2	CASSNSVNGELFF
TRBV19	TRBJ2-1	CASRSGQGVAGVNNEQFF
TRBV7-8	TRBJ2-7	CASSFIDYEQYF
TRBV29-1	TRBJ1-2	CSFRDFLGGYTF
TRBV30	TRBJ2-1	CAWSLVAGGYSRFF
TRBV7-9	TRBJ1-6	CASSRDTSSYNSPLHF
TRBV19	TRBJ1-3	CASSILTGISGNTIYF
TRBV6-2/TRBV6-3	TRBJ2-7	CASSYTRQGLGEQYF
TRBV19	TRBJ2-3	CASGTSGGAGDTQYF
TRBV11-3	TRBJ1-4	CASSLTGRANEKLFF
TRBV6-5	TRBJ2-7	CASSRQPRGLYEQYF
TRBV28	TRBJ2-7	CASSKPGQSYEQYF
TRBV2	TRBJ1-5	CASKRAYSNQPQHF
TRBV28	TRBJ1-1	CASTNPGGANTEAFF
TRBV5-6	TRBJ2-7	CASSSGTASYEQYF
TRBV5-1	TRBJ1-4	CASSLTGGGEKLFF
TRBV11-2	TRBJ2-1	CASSIRQGGEQFF
TRBV18	TRBJ1-4	CASSPPGGGELFF
TRBV3-1/TRBV3-2	TRBJ1-5	CASSPGTGRSNQPQHF
TRBV7-8	TRBJ2-1	CASSLDWTSANNEQFF
TRBV6-5	TRBJ1-1	CASSSRTGENTEAFF
TRBV2	TRBJ1-6	CATDRANSPLHF
TRBV7-3	TRBJ2-5	CASSLQRGQQETQYF
TRBV29-1	TRBJ1-1	CSGSAVNTEAFF
TRBV5-1	TRBJ1-4	CASSFTGADNEKLFF
TRBV18	TRBJ2-1	CASSPSGLAGNEQFF
TRBV19	TRBJ1-1	CASRSDRAGTEAFF
TRBV2	TRBJ2-7	CASHELAGISYEQYF
TRBV6-5	TRBJ2-7	CASTTAGGTTKQYF
TRBV5-1	TRBJ1-1	CASSLRTGDTEAFF
TRBV4-1	TRBJ1-2	CASSQTPGQGRGYTF